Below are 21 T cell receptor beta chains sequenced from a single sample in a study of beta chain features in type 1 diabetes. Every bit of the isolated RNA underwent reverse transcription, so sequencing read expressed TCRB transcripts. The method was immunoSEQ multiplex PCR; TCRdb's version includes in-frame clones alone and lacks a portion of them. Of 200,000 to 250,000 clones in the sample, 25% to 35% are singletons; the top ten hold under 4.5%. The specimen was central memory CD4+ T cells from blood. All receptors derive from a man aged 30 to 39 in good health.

CDR3 amino acids: CASSQDLIIGTSNTEAFF. CDR3 nucleotides: TGTGCCAGCAGCCAAGATTTGATAATCGGGACCTCGAACACTGAAGCTTTCTTT. J is TRBJ1-1 and V is TRBV14, with D possibly being TRBD1 (5 bases). Deletions cut 0 bases from V and 1 base from J, with 18 bases between. This CDR3 region has 18 residues. Germline V gene sequence: CDR1 SGHDN, CDR2 FVKESK.

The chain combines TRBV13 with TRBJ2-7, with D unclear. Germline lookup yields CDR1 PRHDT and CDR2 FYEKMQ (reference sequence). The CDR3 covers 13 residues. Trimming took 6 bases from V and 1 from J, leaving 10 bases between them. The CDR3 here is CASSTRQSYEQYF. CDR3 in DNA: TGTGCCAGCAGTACCCGCCAGTCCTACGAGCAGTACTTC. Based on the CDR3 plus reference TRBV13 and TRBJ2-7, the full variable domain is AAGVIQSPRHLIKEKRETATLKCYPIPRHDTVYWYQQGPGQDPQFLISFYEKMQSDKGSIPDRFSAQQFSDYHSELNMSSLELGDSALYFCASSTRQSYEQYFGPGTRLTVT.

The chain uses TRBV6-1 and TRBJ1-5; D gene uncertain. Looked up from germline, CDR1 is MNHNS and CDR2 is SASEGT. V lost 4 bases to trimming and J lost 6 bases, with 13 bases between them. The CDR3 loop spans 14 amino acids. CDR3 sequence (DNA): TGTGCCAGCAGTGTTGATCTCAGGAGTCAGCCCCAGCATTTT. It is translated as CASSVDLRSQPQHF.

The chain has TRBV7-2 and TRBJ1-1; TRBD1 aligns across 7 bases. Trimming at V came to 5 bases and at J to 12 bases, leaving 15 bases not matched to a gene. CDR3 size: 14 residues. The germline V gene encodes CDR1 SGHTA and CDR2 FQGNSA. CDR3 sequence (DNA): TGTGCCAGCAGCCCGATTCCAGGACAGGCTCCAACTTTCTTT. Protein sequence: CASSPIPGQAPTFF.

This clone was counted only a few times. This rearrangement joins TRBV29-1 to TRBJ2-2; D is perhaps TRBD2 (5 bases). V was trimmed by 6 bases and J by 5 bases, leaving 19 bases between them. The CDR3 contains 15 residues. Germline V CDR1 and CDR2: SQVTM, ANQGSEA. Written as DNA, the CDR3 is TGCAGCGTGCCTTCGATAGGAGGACGGACCGGGGAGCTGTTTTTT. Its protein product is CSVPSIGGRTGELFF.

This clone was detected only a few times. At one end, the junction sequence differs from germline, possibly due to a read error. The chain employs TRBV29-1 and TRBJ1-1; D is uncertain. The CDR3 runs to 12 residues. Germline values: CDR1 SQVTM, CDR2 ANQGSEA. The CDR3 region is CIVWRGNTEAFF. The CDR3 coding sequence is TGTATAGTGTGGCGGGGGAACACTGAAGCTTTCTTT.

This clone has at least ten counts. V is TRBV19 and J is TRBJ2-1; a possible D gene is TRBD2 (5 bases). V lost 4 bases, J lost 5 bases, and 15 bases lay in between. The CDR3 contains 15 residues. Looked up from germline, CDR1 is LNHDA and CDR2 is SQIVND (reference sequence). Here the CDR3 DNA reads TGTGCCAGTAGTAGAGGAGGTCCAGGTAACAATGAGCAGTTCTTC. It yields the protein CASSRGGPGNNEQFF.

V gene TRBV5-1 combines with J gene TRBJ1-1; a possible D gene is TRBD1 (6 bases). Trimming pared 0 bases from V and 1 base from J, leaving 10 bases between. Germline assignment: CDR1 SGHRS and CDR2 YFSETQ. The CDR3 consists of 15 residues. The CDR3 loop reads CASSLGTGPNTEAFF. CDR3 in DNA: TGCGCCAGCAGCTTGGGTACAGGGCCGAACACTGAAGCTTTCTTT.

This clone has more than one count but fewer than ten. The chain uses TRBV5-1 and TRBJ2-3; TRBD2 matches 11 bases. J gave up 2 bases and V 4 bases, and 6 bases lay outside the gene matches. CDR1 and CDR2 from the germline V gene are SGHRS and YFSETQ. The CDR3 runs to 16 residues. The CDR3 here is CASSPSGRPPTDTQYF. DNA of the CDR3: TGCGCCAGCAGCCCTAGCGGGAGGCCTCCCACAGATACGCAGTATTTT. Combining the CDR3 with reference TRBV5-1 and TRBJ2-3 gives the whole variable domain KAGVTQTPRYLIKTRGQQVTLSCSPISGHRSVSWYQQTPGQGLQFLFEYFSETQRNKGNFPGRFSGRQFSNSRSEMNVSTLELGDSALYLCASSPSGRPPTDTQYFGPGTRLTVL.

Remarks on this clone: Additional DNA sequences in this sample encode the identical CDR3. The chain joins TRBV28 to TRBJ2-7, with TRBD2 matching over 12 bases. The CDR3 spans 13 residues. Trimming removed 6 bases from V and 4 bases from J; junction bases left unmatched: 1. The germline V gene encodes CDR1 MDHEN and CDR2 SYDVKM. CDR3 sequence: CASRTSGSYEQYF. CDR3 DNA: TGTGCCAGCAGGACTAGCGGGAGTTACGAGCAGTACTTC.

As DNA, the CDR3 is TGTGCCAGCAGCCCGTATAGCGGGGGGTCCCAAGAGACCCAGTACTTC. Its translation is CASSPYSGGSQETQYF. V is TRBV6-6 and J is TRBJ2-5; TRBD2 agrees at 10 bases. Losses at the gene ends were 6 bases for V and 1 base for J; bases not matched to a gene: 8. The CDR3 sequence is 16 residues long. Germline assignment: CDR1 MNHNY and CDR2 SVGAGI (reference sequence).

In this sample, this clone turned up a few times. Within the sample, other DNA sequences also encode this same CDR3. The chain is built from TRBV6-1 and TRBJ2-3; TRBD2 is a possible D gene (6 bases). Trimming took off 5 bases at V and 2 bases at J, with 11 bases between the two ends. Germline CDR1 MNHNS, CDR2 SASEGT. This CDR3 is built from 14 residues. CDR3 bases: TGTGCCAGCAGTCCCCGGGGGTCCACAGATACGCAGTATTTT. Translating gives CASSPRGSTDTQYF.

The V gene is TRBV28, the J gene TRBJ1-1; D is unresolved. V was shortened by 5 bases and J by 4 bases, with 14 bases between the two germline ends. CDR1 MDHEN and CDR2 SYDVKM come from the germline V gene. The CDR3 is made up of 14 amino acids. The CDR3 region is CASSLFMAGTEAFF. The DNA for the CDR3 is TGTGCCAGCAGTCTCTTTATGGCTGGCACTGAAGCTTTCTTT.

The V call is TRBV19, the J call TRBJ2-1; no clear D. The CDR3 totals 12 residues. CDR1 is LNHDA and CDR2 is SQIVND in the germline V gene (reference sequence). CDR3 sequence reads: CGARSSYNEQFF. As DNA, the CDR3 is TGTGGAGCGCGTAGCTCCTACAATGAGCAGTTCTTC.

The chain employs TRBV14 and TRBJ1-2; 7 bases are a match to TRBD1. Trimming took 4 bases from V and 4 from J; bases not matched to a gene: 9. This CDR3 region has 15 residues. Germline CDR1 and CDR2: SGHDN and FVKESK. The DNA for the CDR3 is TGTGCCAGCAGCCGAGACGACAGGGTCCTCTATGGCTACACCTTC. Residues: CASSRDDRVLYGYTF.

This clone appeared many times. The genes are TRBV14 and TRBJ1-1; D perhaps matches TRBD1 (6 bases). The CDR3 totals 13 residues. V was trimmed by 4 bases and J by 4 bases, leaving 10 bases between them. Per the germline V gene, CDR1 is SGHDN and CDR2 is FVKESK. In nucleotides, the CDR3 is TGTGCCAGCAGCCGAACAGGGCGCACTGAAGCTTTCTTT. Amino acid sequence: CASSRTGRTEAFF.

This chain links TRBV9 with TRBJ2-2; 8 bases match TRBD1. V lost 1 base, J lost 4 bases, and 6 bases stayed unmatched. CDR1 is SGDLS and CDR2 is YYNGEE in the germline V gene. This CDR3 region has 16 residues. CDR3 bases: TGTGCCAGCAGCGTACTGGCAGGGGGCATCACCGGGGAGCTGTTTTTT. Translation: CASSVLAGGITGELFF.

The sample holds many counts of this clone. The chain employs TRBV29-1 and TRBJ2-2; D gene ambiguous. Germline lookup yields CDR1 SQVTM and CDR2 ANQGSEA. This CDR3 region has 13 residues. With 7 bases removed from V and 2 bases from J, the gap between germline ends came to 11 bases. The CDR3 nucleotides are TGCAGCGCGCAAAAAGGAAACACCGGGGAGCTGTTTTTT. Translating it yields CSAQKGNTGELFF.

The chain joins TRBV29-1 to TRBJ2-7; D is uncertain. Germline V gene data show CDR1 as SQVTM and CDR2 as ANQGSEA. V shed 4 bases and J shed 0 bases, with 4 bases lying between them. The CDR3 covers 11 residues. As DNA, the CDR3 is TGCAGCGTTGTCAGCTCCTACGAGCAGTACTTC. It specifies CSVVSSYEQYF.

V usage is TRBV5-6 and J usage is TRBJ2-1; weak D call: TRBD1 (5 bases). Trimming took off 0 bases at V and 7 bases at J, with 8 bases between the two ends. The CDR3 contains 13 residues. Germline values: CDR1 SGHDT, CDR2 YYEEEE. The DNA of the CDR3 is TGTGCCAGCAGCTTGGGCTACAGGAATGAGCAGTTCTTC. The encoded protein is CASSLGYRNEQFF.

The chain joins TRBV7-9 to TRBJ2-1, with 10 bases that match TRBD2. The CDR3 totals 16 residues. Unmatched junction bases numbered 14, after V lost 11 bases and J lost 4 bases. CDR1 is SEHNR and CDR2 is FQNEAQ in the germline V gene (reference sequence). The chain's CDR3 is CALEGAAGGRYNEQFF. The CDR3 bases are TGTGCCCTTGAGGGAGCAGCGGGAGGGCGTTACAATGAGCAGTTCTTC.